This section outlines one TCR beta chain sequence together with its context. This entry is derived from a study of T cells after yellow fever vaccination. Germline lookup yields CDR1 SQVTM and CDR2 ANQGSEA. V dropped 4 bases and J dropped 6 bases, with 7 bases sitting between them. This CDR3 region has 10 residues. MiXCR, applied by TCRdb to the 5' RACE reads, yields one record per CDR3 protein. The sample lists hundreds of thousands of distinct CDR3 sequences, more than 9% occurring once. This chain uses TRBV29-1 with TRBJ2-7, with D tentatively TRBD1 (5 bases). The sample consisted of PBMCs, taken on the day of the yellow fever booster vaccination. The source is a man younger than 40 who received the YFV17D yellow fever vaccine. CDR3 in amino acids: CSVGQSEQYF. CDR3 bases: TGCAGCGTTGGACAGAGCGAGCAGTACTTC.